The sequence of this T cell receptor beta chain was determined in a study of T cell changes during pregnancy in multiple sclerosis (dated by TCRdb to the late 2010s). Background on the whole study: Changes in the T cell repertoire over the course of pregnancy were examined in this study in women with multiple sclerosis.

Details on this clone: This clone's antigen is unknown. Qualities for individual bases were not recorded, and no much larger clone is one base off.

Library method: the immunoSEQ multiplex PCR assay. TCRdb's version of the immuneACCESS table is confined to in-frame rearrangements and falls short of the full clone set. An unresolved V gene accounts for under half of the shortfall where checked; the remainder is of unknown origin. Counted in this sample were 85,000 to 90,000 clones; around 94% of them appeared once. The ten largest clones add up to about 1.7% of the sample. Reading from cysteine to phenylalanine, the CDR3 counts 15 amino acids. The entry retains the CDR3 DNA only, 45 bases that are in frame from base 1. V is clipped by 0 bases and J by 4 bases, and the sequence between their germline boundaries is 13 bases long. CDR1 and CDR2 are drawn from the germline V gene: SGHRS, YFSETQ.

The rearranged chain carries TRBV5-1 and TRBJ1-1; TRBD1 is a possible D gene, resting on 6 matching bases. This receptor was obtained from a female donor in good health, enrolled as a control in a pregnancy study. The sequenced sample was peripheral blood, obtained after pregnancy. The CDR3 sequence is CASSLVSGAGTEAFF. The sequenced DNA: TGCGCCAGCAGCTTGGTCTCAGGGGCTGGCACTGAAGCTTTCTTT.